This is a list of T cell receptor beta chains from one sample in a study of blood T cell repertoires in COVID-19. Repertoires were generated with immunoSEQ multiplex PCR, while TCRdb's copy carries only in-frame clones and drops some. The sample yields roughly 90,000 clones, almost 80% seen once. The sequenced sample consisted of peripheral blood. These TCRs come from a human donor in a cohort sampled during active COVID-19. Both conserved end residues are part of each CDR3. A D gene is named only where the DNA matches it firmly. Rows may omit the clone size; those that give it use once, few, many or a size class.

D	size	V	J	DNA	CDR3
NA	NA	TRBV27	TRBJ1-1	TGTGCCAGCAGTTTAATGCCCCCGGGGAGGAGGACTGAAGCTTTCTTT	CASSLMPPGRRTEAFF
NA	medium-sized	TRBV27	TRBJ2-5	TGTGCCAGCAGTTTGGCCGGGAGGGGGCAGGTGCGAGAGACCCAGTACTTC	CASSLAGRGQVRETQYF
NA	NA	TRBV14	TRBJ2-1	TGTGCCAGCAGCCAAGAGGGGCCTGCCTACAATGAGCAGTTCTTC	CASSQEGPAYNEQFF
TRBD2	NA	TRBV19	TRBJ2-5	TGTGCCAGTAGTATGACTAGCGGGACTCAAGAGACCCAGTACTTC	CASSMTSGTQETQYF
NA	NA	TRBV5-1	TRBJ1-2	TGCGCCAGCAGCCCGGGACAACTCTATGGCTACACCTTC	CASSPGQLYGYTF
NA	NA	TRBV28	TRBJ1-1	TGTGCCAGCAGTAAATCGACAGTCAAGAACACTGAAGCTTTCTTT	CASSKSTVKNTEAFF
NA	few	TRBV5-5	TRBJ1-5	TGTGCCAGCAGCCTCCGGGACATAAGCAATCAGCCCCAGCATTTT	CASSLRDISNQPQHF
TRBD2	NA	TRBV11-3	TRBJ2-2	TGTGCCAGCAGCAGGGGACTAGCGGGGGCCAACACCGGGGAGCTGTTTTTT	CASSRGLAGANTGELFF
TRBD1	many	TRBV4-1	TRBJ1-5	TGCGCCAGCAGCTCCTCCCCCGGGACAGGGATTCATTCCCAGCATTTT	CASSSSPGTGIHSQHF
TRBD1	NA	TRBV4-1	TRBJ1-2	TGCGCCAGCAGCCCCGGGACAGGGGGATATGGCTACACCTTC	CASSPGTGGYGYTF
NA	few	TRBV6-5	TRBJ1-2	TGTGCCAGCAGTTACGGGCAGACTGCGGGATATGGCTACACCTTC	CASSYGQTAGYGYTF
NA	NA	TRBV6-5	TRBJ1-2	TGTGCCACCTTACGTGGAGGCGGGCCTAAGGGCTACACCTTC	CATLRGGGPKGYTF
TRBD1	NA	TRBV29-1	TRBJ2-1	TGCAGCGCCTGGACAGGCTACAATGAGCAGTTCTTC	CSAWTGYNEQFF
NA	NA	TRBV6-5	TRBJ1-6	TGTGCCAGCAGGGTCGGGGGGCGGGGTTCACCCCTCCACTTT	CASRVGGRGSPLHF
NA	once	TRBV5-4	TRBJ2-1	TGTGCCAGCAGCTTATCCGGAGCGAGCTCCTACAATGAGCAGTTCTTC	CASSLSGASSYNEQFF
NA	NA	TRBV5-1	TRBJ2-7	TGCGCCAGCAGCCCGGAGTACGGGTCCTACGAGCAGTACTTC	CASSPEYGSYEQYF
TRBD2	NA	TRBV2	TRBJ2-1	TGTGCCAGCAGTGTCGACCAAATCGCGACTAGCGGGAGGGGGAATGAGCAGTTCTTC	CASSVDQIATSGRGNEQFF
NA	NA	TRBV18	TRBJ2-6	TGTGCCAGCTCACAGCAAACTGGGGCCAACGTCCTGACTTTC	CASSQQTGANVLTF
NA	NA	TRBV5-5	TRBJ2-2	TGTGCCAGCAGCTTGGGGCCAGGGGGGTCCGGGGAGCTGTTTTTT	CASSLGPGGSGELFF
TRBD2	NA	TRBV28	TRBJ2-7	TGTGCCAGCAGTTTATGGCAGGGGGGTAGCGGGAGGTACGAGCAGTACTTC	CASSLWQGGSGRYEQYF
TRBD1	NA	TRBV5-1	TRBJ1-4	TGCGCCAGCACCCACTACGGACAGGGGGCAACTAATGAAAAACTGTTTTTT	CASTHYGQGATNEKLFF
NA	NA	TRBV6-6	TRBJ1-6	TGTGCCAGCAGGGGGGGACGGGTCTCACCCCTCCACTTT	CASRGGRVSPLHF
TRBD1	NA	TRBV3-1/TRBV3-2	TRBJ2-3	TGTGCCAGCAGCCTCCGAACGCCCAGGGGGCTATCCACAGATACGCAGTATTTT	CASSLRTPRGLSTDTQYF
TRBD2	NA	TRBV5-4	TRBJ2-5	TGTGCCAGCAGCTTATCGAGCCTAGCGGGAGGGCCGGTGGAGACCCAGTACTTC	CASSLSSLAGGPVETQYF
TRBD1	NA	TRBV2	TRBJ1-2	TGTGCCAGCAGTCGAGACAGGGTCCTAAGCTATGGCTACACCTTC	CASSRDRVLSYGYTF
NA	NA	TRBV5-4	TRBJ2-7	TGTGCCAGCAGCTTGGGGCAGGGGTACTACGAGCAGTACTTC	CASSLGQGYYEQYF
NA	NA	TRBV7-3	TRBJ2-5	TGTGCCAGCAGCTCCGGGTACCAAGAGACCCAGTACTTC	CASSSGYQETQYF
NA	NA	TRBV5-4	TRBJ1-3	TGTGCCAGCAGCCCCCGGCGGGACTCTGGAAACACCATATATTTT	CASSPRRDSGNTIYF
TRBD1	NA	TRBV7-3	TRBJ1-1	TGTGCCAGCAGCCCCACGACAGGGGGCGGCGGCACTGAAGCTTTCTTT	CASSPTTGGGGTEAFF
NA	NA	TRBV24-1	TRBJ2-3	TGTGCCACCAGTGACCTACCAGCCGGGGGAGGCACAGATACGCAGTATTTT	CATSDLPAGGGTDTQYF
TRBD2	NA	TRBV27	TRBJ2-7	TGTGCCAGCAGGCTTGGGGGCGGGGGGGCATCCTACGAGCAGTACTTC	CASRLGGGGASYEQYF